This T cell receptor (beta chain) emerged from a study of cytomegalovirus exposure and HLA in healthy donors. Turning to this clone: Its antigen is not identified.

PCR used 60 Vbeta primers and 13 Jbeta primers. Profiling relied on immunoSEQ multiplex PCR, and the TCRdb table lists in-frame clones only, not all of them. The profile shows about 110,000 clones, over 70% of them singletons. The study's findings and limits: For most TCR beta V segments, an earlier analysis put the productive rate at about 87% or about 30% of the time.

The CDR3 consists of 14 residues. CDR1 and CDR2 (germline): SGHAT, FQNNGV. Trimming shortened V by 1 base and J by 3 bases, and 7 bases separated the two germline ends. The receptor comes from a boy aged 5 to 17 in good health and CMV-seronegative. The chain employs TRBV11-2 and TRBJ1-5, with D unresolved. Source material: PBMCs. This chain's CDR3 is CASSLASANQPQHF. CDR3 DNA sequence: TGTGCCAGCAGCTTAGCCAGTGCCAATCAGCCCCAGCATTTT. Together with reference TRBV11-2 and TRBJ1-5, the CDR3 gives the full variable domain: EAGVAQSPRYKIIEKRQSVAFWCNPISGHATLYWYQQILGQGPKLLIQFQNNGVVDDSQLPKDRFSAERLKGVDSTLKIQPAKLEDSAVYLCASSLASANQPQHFGDGTRLSIL.